A single sample is the source of the 13 T cell receptor beta chains below, sequenced in a study of blood T cell repertoires in COVID-19. Some clones are missing from TCRdb's copy, which holds only in-frame ones; the method was immunoSEQ multiplex PCR. The sample has 490,000 or so clones, roughly 90% seen once. The sequencing input was PBMCs or T cells enriched from blood (not recorded which). The receptors derive from a woman in her 40s who had recovered from COVID-19.

The CDR3 here is CASSPRNTIYF. Written as DNA, the CDR3 is TGTGCCAGCAGCCCCAGAAACACCATATATTTT. V is TRBV7-2 and J is TRBJ1-3; D gene unclear. Germline-derived CDR1 and CDR2 are SGHTA and FQGNSA. Between the trimmed V and J ends, which lost 5 bases and 5 bases, there was a span of 4 bases. The CDR3 loop spans 11 amino acids.

The J gene is TRBJ1-2, the V gene TRBV13; unclear D gene. This CDR3 region has 13 residues. Germline V lookup: CDR1 PRHDT, CDR2 FYEKMQ (reference sequence). Trimming pared 0 bases from V and 4 bases from J, leaving 6 bases between. The CDR3 nucleotides read TGTGCCAGCAGCTTAGGCGGTTTCTATGGCTACACCTTC. This encodes CASSLGGFYGYTF.

This chain connects TRBV6-5 to TRBJ1-4; no reliable D call. Per germline, CDR1 MNHEY and CDR2 SVGAGI. The CDR3 runs to 13 residues. The V end was cut by 3 bases, the J end by 8 bases, with 10 bases between. The CDR3: CASSYFVGEKLFF. CDR3 in DNA: TGTGCCAGCAGTTATTTTGTCGGGGAAAAACTGTTTTTT.

The chain couples TRBV18 to TRBJ2-2; 7 nucleotides agree with TRBD1. The V segment lost 4 bases and the J segment 5 bases; nucleotides outside the gene matches: 7. The CDR3 is 15 residues long. CDR1 KGHSH and CDR2 LQKENI come from the germline V gene. DNA for the CDR3: TGTGCCAGCTCACGAGACAGGGTTGAGACCGGGGAGCTGTTTTTT. This codes for CASSRDRVETGELFF.

This chain joins TRBV5-4 and TRBJ1-2; no firm D call. The CDR3 consists of 14 residues. Trimming took off 4 bases at V and 7 bases at J, with 17 bases between the two ends. CDR1 is SGHNT and CDR2 is YYREEE in the germline V gene (reference sequence). CDR3 bases: TGTGCCAGCAGCGTTCCCAGAGGCGGCCGTGGCTACACCTTC. This gives the protein CASSVPRGGRGYTF.

Comment on this clone: Other nucleotide sequences from this sample produce the same CDR3. CDR3 sequence (DNA): TGCGCCAGCAGCCAAGATAGGGCAGGGTACAATGAGCAGTTCTTC. Protein product: CASSQDRAGYNEQFF. The chain has TRBV4-3 and TRBJ2-1; a possible D gene is TRBD1 (5 bases). V shed 0 bases and J shed 4 bases, with 10 bases lying between them. Germline V gene lookup returns CDR1 LGHNA and CDR2 YSLEER. There are 15 residues in the CDR3.

This rearrangement joins TRBV27 to TRBJ1-1; D might be TRBD1 (5 bases). There are 14 residues in the CDR3. Per germline, CDR1 MNHEY and CDR2 SMNVEV (reference sequence). V was shortened by 9 bases and J by 2 bases, with 16 bases between the two germline ends. CDR3 sequence: CASTTGGRNTEAFF. Here the CDR3 DNA reads TGTGCCAGTACCACGGGGGGTCGTAACACTGAAGCTTTCTTT.

This sequence joins TRBV7-9 and TRBJ2-3, with D hard to call. Trimming stripped 5 bases from V and 4 bases from J, with 10 bases between. Germline V lookup: CDR1 SEHNR, CDR2 FQNEAQ (reference sequence). The CDR3 covers 13 residues. The chain's CDR3 is CASSPLRADTQYF. The CDR3 nucleotides read TGTGCCAGCAGCCCCCTCCGGGCAGATACGCAGTATTTT. The variable domain in full, completed from reference TRBV7-9 and TRBJ2-3, reads DTGVSQNPRHKITKRGQNVTFRCDPISEHNRLYWYRQTLGQGPEFLTYFQNEAQLEKSRLLSDRFSAERPKGSFSTLEIQRTEQGDSAMYLCASSPLRADTQYFGPGTRLTVL.

This clone is a singleton in its sample. The rearrangement joins TRBV18 to TRBJ1-3; TRBD1 is a possible D gene (6 bases). Germline CDR1 and CDR2: KGHSH and LQKENI. The CDR3 consists of 17 residues. Trimming took off 5 bases at V and 1 base at J, with 18 bases between the two ends. The CDR3 DNA follows: TGTGCCAGCTCAGCCGGGACACCCGCCTCATCTGGAAACACCATATATTTT. This codes for CASSAGTPASSGNTIYF.

The chain uses TRBV6-2 or TRBV6-3 and TRBJ1-2, with D unclear. The CDR3 totals 13 residues. Germline CDR1 and CDR2: MNHEY and SVGEGT. V was clipped by 2 bases and J by 4 bases, with 8 bases between them. DNA of the CDR3: TGTGCCAGCAGTTACGGCAGATTCTATGGCTACACCTTC. It codes for CASSYGRFYGYTF.

The chain uses TRBV27 and TRBJ2-5, with 7 bases lining up with TRBD1. Germline CDR1 reads MNHEY; CDR2 reads SMNVEV (reference sequence). This CDR3 region has 13 residues. The V segment lost 2 bases and the J segment 3 bases; nucleotides outside the gene matches: 0. The CDR3 reads CASSLTGEETQYF. CDR3 nucleotides: TGTGCCAGCAGTTTAACAGGGGAAGAGACCCAGTACTTC.

This clone was recorded once. The chain combines TRBV14 with TRBJ1-3; perhaps TRBD1 as D (5 bases). Trimming took 0 bases from V and 4 from J, leaving 10 bases between them. CDR3 length: 15 residues. Germline CDR1 and CDR2: SGHDN and FVKESK. CDR3 DNA: TGTGCCAGCAGCCAAGACTACAGGCCCGGAAACACCATATATTTT. Its translation is CASSQDYRPGNTIYF. Variable domain in full (rest from reference TRBV14 and TRBJ1-3): EAGVTQFPSHSVIEKGQTVTLRCDPISGHDNLYWYRRVMGKEIKFLLHFVKESKQDESGMPNNRFLAERTGGTYSTLKVQPAELEDSGVYFCASSQDYRPGNTIYFGEGSWLTVV.

This clone was found once. The chain carries TRBV3-1 (or the pseudogene TRBV3-2) and TRBJ2-2, with TRBD2 identical over 8 bases. The V and J ends lost 7 bases and 7 bases, in that order; junction bases with no gene match: 11. This CDR3 has 15 amino acids. Per the germline V gene, CDR1 is LGHDT and CDR2 is YNNKEL (reference sequence). CDR3 loop: CASTQQGTRGGELFF. In DNA, the CDR3 is TGTGCCAGCACCCAGCAGGGGACTAGAGGCGGGGAGCTGTTTTTT.